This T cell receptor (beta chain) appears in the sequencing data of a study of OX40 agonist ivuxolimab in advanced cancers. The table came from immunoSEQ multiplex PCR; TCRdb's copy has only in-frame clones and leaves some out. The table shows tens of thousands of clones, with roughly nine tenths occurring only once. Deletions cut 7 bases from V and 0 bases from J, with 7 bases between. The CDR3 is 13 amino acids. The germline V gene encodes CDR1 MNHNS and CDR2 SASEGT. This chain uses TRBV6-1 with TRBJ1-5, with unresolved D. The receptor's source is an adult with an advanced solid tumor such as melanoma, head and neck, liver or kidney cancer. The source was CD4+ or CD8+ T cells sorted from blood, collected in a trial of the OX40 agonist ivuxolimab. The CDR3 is CASIMNSNQPQHF. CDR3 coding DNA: TGTGCCAGCATAATGAATAGCAATCAGCCCCAGCATTTT.